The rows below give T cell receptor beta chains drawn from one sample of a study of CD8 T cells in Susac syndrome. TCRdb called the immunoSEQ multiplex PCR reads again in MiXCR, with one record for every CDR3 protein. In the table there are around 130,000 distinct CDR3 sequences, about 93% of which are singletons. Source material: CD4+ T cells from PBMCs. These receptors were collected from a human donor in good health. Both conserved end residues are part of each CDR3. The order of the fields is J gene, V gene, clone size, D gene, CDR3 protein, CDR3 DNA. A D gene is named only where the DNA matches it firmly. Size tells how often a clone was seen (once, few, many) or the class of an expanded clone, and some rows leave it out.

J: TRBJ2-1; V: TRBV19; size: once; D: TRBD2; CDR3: CASSSVGGGSEAEQFF; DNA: TGTGCCAGTAGTAGTGTAGGAGGCGGGAGTGAGGCTGAGCAGTTCTTC
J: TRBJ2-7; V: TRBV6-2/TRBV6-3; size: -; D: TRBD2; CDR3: CASSRATGTSGTYEQYF; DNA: TGTGCCAGCAGCAGGGCGACCGGGACTAGCGGGACCTACGAGCAGTACTTC
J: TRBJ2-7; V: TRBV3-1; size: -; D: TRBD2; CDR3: CASSPGGATIYEQYF; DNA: TGTGCCAGCAGCCCGGGAGGGGCGACGATCTACGAGCAGTACTTC
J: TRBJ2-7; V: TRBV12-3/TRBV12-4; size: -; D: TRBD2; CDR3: CASSTGLAGGHEQYF; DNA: TGTGCCAGCAGTACTGGACTAGCGGGAGGGCATGAGCAGTACTTC
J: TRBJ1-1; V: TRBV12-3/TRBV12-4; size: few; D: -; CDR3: CASSLEGGDTEAFF; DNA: TGTGCCAGCAGTTTGGAGGGGGGGGACACTGAAGCTTTCTTT
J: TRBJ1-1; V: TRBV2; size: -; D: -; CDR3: CASSVSRRDTEAFF; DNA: TGTGCCAGCAGTGTTTCCCGTCGGGACACTGAAGCTTTCTTT
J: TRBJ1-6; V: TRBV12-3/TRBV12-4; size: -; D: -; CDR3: CASSFGGLNSPLHF; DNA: TGTGCCAGCAGTTTTGGGGGGTTGAATTCACCCCTCCACTTT
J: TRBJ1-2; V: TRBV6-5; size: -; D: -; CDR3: CASRSNYGYTF; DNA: TGTGCCAGCAGGTCTAACTATGGCTACACCTTC
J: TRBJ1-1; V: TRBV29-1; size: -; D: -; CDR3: CSVRGGVNTEAFF; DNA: TGCAGCGTTCGCGGAGGCGTGAACACTGAAGCTTTCTTT
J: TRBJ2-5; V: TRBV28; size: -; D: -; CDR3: CASSVLQETQYF; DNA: TGTGCCAGCAGTGTTCTCCAAGAGACCCAGTACTTC
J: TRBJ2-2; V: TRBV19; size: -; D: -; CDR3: CASQDGATANTGELFF; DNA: TGTGCCAGCCAAGACGGCGCGACAGCGAACACCGGGGAGCTGTTTTTT
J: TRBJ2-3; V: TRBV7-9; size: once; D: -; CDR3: CASSSPPRLGTDTQYF; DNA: TGTGCCAGCAGCTCCCCCCCACGACTAGGCACAGATACGCAGTATTTT
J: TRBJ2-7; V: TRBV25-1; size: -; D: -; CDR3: CASTSTVGYEQYF; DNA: TGTGCCAGCACCTCGACTGTAGGCTACGAGCAGTACTTC
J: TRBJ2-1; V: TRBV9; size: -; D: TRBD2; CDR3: CASSPTMTSGRIPEQFF; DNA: TGTGCCAGCAGCCCTACTATGACTAGCGGGAGAATCCCTGAGCAGTTCTTC
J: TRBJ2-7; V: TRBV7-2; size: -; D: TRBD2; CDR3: CASSPGLAGGLTYEQYF; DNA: TGTGCCAGCAGCCCCGGACTAGCGGGAGGCCTAACCTACGAGCAGTACTTC
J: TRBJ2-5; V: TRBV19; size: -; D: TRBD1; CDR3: CASSSGQGWETQYF; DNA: TGTGCCAGTAGTTCCGGACAGGGATGGGAGACCCAGTACTTC
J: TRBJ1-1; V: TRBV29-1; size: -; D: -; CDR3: CSVEEREQNTEAFF; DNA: TGCAGCGTTGAAGAGAGGGAGCAGAACACTGAAGCTTTCTTT
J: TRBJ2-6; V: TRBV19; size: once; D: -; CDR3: CASSITGANVLTF; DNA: TGTGCCAGTAGTATAACCGGGGCCAACGTCCTGACTTTC
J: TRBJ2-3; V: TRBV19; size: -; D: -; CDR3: CASSVQGGDTQYF; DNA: TGTGCCAGTAGCGTACAGGGGGGGGATACGCAGTATTTT
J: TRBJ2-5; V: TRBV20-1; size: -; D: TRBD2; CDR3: CSARRLAEETQYF; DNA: TGCAGTGCTAGACGTCTAGCGGAAGAGACCCAGTACTTC
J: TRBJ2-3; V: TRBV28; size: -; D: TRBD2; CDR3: CASSFPGRREGTDTQYF; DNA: TGTGCCAGCAGTTTCCCAGGAAGGCGGGAGGGAACAGATACGCAGTATTTT
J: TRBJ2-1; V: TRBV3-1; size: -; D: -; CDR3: CASSLIHEQFF; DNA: TGTGCCAGCAGCCTGATTCATGAGCAGTTCTTC
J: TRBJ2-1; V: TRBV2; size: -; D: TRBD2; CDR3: CASILAGVNSYNEQFF; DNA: TGTGCCAGCATACTAGCGGGAGTCAACTCCTACAATGAGCAGTTCTTC
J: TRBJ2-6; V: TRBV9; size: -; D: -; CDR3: CASSVGQAISGANVLTF; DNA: TGTGCCAGCAGCGTAGGCCAGGCAATCTCTGGGGCCAACGTCCTGACTTTC
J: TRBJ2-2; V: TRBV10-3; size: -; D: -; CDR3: CAISDFPGELFF; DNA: TGTGCCATCAGCGACTTCCCCGGGGAGCTGTTTTTT
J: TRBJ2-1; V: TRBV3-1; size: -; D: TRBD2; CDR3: CASNSGRSIEQFF; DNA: TGTGCCAGCAATAGCGGGAGGTCTATTGAGCAGTTCTTC
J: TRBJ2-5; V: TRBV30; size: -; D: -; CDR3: CAWSQAETQYF; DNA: TGTGCCTGGAGCCAGGCGGAGACCCAGTACTTC
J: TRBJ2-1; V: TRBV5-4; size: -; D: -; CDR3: CASSLENEQFF; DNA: TGTGCCAGCAGCTTGGAGAATGAGCAGTTCTTC
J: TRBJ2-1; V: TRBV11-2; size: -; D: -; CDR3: CASSTPSNSVEQFF; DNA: TGTGCCAGCAGCACGCCATCCAATAGCGTTGAGCAGTTCTTC
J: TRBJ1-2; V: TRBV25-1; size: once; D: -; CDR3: CASSPSLGQNYGYTF; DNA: TGTGCCAGCAGTCCCTCCCTCGGACAGAACTATGGCTACACCTTC
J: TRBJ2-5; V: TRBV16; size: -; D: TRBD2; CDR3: CASSREHTSGRYQETQYF; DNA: TGTGCCAGCAGCCGCGAACATACTAGCGGGAGGTACCAAGAGACCCAGTACTTC
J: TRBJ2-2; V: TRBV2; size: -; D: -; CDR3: CASSETSTNTGELFF; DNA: TGTGCCAGCAGTGAAACTAGTACGAACACCGGGGAGCTGTTTTTT
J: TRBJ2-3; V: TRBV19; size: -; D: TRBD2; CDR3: CASSPIAGVGDTQYF; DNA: TGTGCCAGTAGCCCTATAGCGGGAGTAGGAGATACGCAGTATTTT
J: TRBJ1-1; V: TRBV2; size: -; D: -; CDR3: CASRTGTLNTEAFF; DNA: TGTGCCAGCAGGACCGGGACTTTGAACACTGAAGCTTTCTTT
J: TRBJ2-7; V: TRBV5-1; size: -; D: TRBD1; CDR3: CASSLRTGDPLEQYF; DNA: TGCGCCAGCAGCTTGAGGACAGGGGATCCCCTCGAGCAGTACTTC
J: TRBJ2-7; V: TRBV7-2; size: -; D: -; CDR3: CASSLQDANSYEQYF; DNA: TGTGCCAGCAGCTTACAAGACGCCAACTCCTACGAGCAGTACTTC
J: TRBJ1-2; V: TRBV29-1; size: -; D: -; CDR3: CSVPSGTGKKAYGYTF; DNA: TGCAGCGTTCCCTCAGGCACAGGGAAGAAAGCCTATGGCTACACCTTC
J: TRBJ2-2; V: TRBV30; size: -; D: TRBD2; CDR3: CAWSVLAGLELFF; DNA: TGTGCCTGGAGTGTACTAGCGGGACTAGAGCTGTTTTTT
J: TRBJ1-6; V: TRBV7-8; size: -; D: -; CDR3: CASSLRDGLNSPLHF; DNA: TGTGCCAGCAGCCTCCGGGACGGACTAAATTCACCCCTCCACTTT
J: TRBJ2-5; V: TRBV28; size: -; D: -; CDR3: CASSYPAQETQYF; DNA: TGTGCCAGCAGTTACCCCGCCCAAGAGACCCAGTACTTC
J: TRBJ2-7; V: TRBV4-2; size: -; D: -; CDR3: CASSQDLTRSYYEQYF; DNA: TGTGCCAGCAGCCAAGATTTGACTAGATCATACTACGAGCAGTACTTC
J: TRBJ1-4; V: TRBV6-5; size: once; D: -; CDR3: CASGRSPNEKLFF; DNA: TGTGCCAGCGGGAGGTCACCTAATGAAAAACTGTTTTTT
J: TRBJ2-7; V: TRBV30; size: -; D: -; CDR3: CAWSVGGHSYEQYF; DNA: TGTGCCTGGAGTGTTGGGGGGCACTCCTACGAGCAGTACTTC
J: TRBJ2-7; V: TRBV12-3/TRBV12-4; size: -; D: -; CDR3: CASGTGLPSYEQYF; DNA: TGTGCCAGCGGGACGGGACTGCCTTCCTACGAGCAGTACTTC